The sequence of this TCR beta chain was determined in a study of cytomegalovirus exposure and HLA in healthy donors. V was pared by 2 bases and J by 7 bases, with 14 bases between. There are 14 residues in the CDR3. The germline V gene encodes CDR1 KGHSH and CDR2 LQKENI. In the PCR, 60 Vbeta and 13 Jbeta primers were used. Method: immunoSEQ multiplex PCR; TCRdb's copy keeps in-frame clones and lacks some. The sample gives 170,000 or so clones, 75% to 85% of which show up once; around 6% is in the top ten. The V call is TRBV18, the J call TRBJ2-5; TRBD2 is a possible D gene (5 bases). The receptor's source is a man aged 50 or older in good health and CMV-seropositive. Sequencing input: PBMCs. CDR3 sequence: CASSPGSGPGTQYF. As DNA, the CDR3 is TGTGCCAGCTCACCAGGCAGCGGCCCGGGGACCCAGTACTTC.